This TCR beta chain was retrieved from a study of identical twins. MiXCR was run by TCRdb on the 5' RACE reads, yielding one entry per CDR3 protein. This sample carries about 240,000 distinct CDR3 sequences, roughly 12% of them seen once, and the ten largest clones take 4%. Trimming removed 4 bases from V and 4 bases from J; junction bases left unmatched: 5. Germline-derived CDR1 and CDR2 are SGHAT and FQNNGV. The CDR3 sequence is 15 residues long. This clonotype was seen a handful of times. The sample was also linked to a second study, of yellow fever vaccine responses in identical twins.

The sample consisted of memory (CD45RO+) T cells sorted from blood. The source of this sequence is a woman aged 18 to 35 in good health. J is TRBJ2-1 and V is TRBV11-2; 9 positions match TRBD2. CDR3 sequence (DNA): TGTGCCAGCAGCTGGGGACTAGCACAATACAATGAGCAGTTCTTC. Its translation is CASSWGLAQYNEQFF.